These 26 T cell receptor beta chains were all obtained from the same sample, sequenced in a study of metastatic and nonmetastatic thyroid tumors. Patients were all untreated before their thyroid surgery. TCRdb re-called the PCR reads with MiXCR. The sample holds approximately 7,100 clones, 32% seen once. Input material: tumor tissue. Receptors were obtained from a female donor with papillary thyroid cancer or a benign thyroid nodule (not recorded which). Some clones in this sample may be carry-over from other donors' samples.

This rearrangement joins TRBV20-1 to TRBJ2-2; D possibly corresponds to TRBD2 (7 bases). Germline-derived CDR1 and CDR2 are DFQATT and SNEGSKA (reference sequence). V dropped 6 bases and J dropped 3 bases, with 17 bases sitting between them. The CDR3 has 15 residues. The chain's CDR3 is CSARGGGADTGELFF. CDR3 DNA sequence: TGCAGTGCCCGAGGGGGGGGCGCGGACACCGGGGAGCTGTTTTTT.

This clone is labeled medium-sized (0.01 to 0.1%). V gene TRBV27 combines with J gene TRBJ2-7, with 7 bases aligning to TRBD2. With V trimmed by 5 bases and J by 6 bases, 4 bases remained unmatched. CDR1 MNHEY and CDR2 SMNVEV come from the germline V gene (reference sequence). This CDR3 has 12 residues. The CDR3 region has the DNA TGTGCCAGCAGTCGCCCGGGGGGCGAGCAGTACTTC. Translated: CASSRPGGEQYF.

This clone was observed a few times. A much larger clone lies a single base off, so this may be a read error. This rearrangement joins TRBV20-1 to TRBJ2-5, with TRBD2 as a possible D gene (5 bases). Germline V gene lookup returns CDR1 DFQATT and CDR2 SNEGSKA (reference sequence). Trimming stripped 6 bases from V and 2 bases from J, with 22 bases between. This CDR3 has 16 amino acids. CDR3 bases: TGCAGTGCCCCCGGCCGCGTAGCGTGTCTTCAAGAGACCCAGTACTTC. Protein sequence: CSAPGRVACLQETQYF.

This clone was recorded a few times. The chain has TRBV20-1 and TRBJ2-7, with TRBD1 matching over 11 bases. This CDR3 is built from 18 residues. Germline loops: CDR1 DFQATT, CDR2 SNEGSKA (reference sequence). V was pared by 0 bases and J by 2 bases, with 12 bases of the junction left unmatched. This CDR3 is CSARDRTGGYGYPYEQYF. The CDR3 DNA reads as TGCAGTGCTAGAGACCGGACAGGGGGCTATGGATACCCCTACGAGCAGTACTTC.

This chain joins TRBV6-2 or TRBV6-3 and TRBJ2-3, with no clear D. With 4 bases removed from V and 5 bases from J, the gap between germline ends came to 7 bases. The CDR3 runs 12 residues. The germline CDR1 and CDR2 sequences are MNHEY and SVGEGT. The CDR3 coding sequence is TGTGCCAGCAGTTTGAAAGAAGATACGCAGTATTTT. This gives the protein CASSLKEDTQYF.

The rearrangement links TRBV5-1 to TRBJ2-7; D gene unclear. Per the germline V gene, CDR1 is SGHRS and CDR2 is YFSETQ. This CDR3 has 12 residues. The ends were cut back, 5 bases at V and 8 bases at J, with 14 bases in the middle. DNA of the CDR3: TGCGCCAGCAGTGTCGAAGGAGTACAGCAGTACTTC. Protein product: CASSVEGVQQYF. Full variable domain (outside the CDR3, taken from reference TRBV5-1 and TRBJ2-7): KAGVTQTPRYLIKTRGQQVTLSCSPISGHRSVSWYQQTPGQGLQFLFEYFSETQRNKGNFPGRFSGRQFSNSRSEMNVSTLELGDSALYLCASSVEGVQQYFGPGTRLTVT.

In its sample, this clone was seen a few times. The CDR3 nucleotides are TGTGCCAGCAGTTACGGGGGGGGGTATGGCTACACCTTC. Its translation: CASSYGGGYGYTF. The chain carries TRBV28 and TRBJ1-2, with a possible D match to TRBD1 (5 bases). V gave up 4 bases and J gave up 5 bases, with 11 bases separating them. CDR1 and CDR2 (germline): MDHEN, SYDVKM. The CDR3 sequence is 13 residues long.

This clone was counted a few times. One junction end does not reproduce the germline sequence, and a read error may be involved. This chain connects TRBV6-1 to TRBJ2-7, with 10 positions matching TRBD1. The CDR3 is made up of 15 amino acids. Per germline, CDR1 MNHNS and CDR2 SASEGT. In DNA, the CDR3 is TGTGCCAGCAGTCAAGGGGGACAGGGGTCCTACGAGCAGTACTTT. It is translated as CASSQGGQGSYEQYF.

By share, this clone ranks as large. This chain joins TRBV20-1 and TRBJ1-5; the match to TRBD1 covers 7 bases. This CDR3 region has 16 residues. Germline lookup yields CDR1 DFQATT and CDR2 SNEGSKA (reference sequence). V trimming: 1 base; J trimming: 0 bases; junction bases outside the gene matches: 6. The CDR3: CSARVGTGVSNQPQHF. The DNA for the CDR3 is TGCAGTGCTAGAGTGGGAACAGGGGTTAGCAATCAGCCCCAGCATTTT.

This chain joins TRBV20-1 and TRBJ2-7, with TRBD2 matching over 13 bases. The CDR3 spans 16 residues. Losses at the gene ends were 5 bases for V and 2 bases for J; bases not matched to a gene: 9. Germline V lookup: CDR1 DFQATT, CDR2 SNEGSKA (reference sequence). CDR3 sequence: CSASAPGTSGTYEQYF. In nucleotides, the CDR3 is TGCAGTGCTTCTGCCCCCGGGACTAGCGGGACCTACGAGCAGTACTTC.

A note on this clone: At one of its ends the junction is not consistent with the germline gene, which may arise from a read error. The chain recombines TRBV7-8 with TRBJ1-1, with no clear D. The CDR3 runs 12 residues. Germline V gives CDR1 SGHVS, CDR2 FQNEAQ. The DNA of the CDR3 is TGTGCCAGCAGCCTGGTGGGAGCTGAAGATTTCTTT. Its translation is CASSLVGAEDFF.

This clone ranks as medium-sized. The chain uses TRBV7-8 and TRBJ2-5; 12 bases are shared with TRBD2. CDR3 size: 16 residues. Germline CDR1 SGHVS, CDR2 FQNEAQ. The ends lost 3 bases at V and 5 bases at J; junction bases unmatched: 7. CDR3 nucleotide sequence: TGTGCCAGCAGCTTGTGGCTCCTAGCGGGAGGGGAGACCCAGTACTTC. Protein sequence: CASSLWLLAGGETQYF. Full variable domain (rest looked up from reference TRBV7-8 and TRBJ2-5): GAGVSQSPRYKVAKRGQDVALRCDPISGHVSLFWYQQALGQGPEFLTYFQNEAQLDKSGLPSDRFFAERPEGSVSTLKIQRTQQEDSAVYLCASSLWLLAGGETQYFGPGTRLLVL.

There are many counts of this clone. The chain carries TRBV5-1 and TRBJ1-1, with D maybe TRBD1 (5 bases). This CDR3 region has 14 residues. Trimming pared 0 bases from V and 4 bases from J, leaving 10 bases between. Per germline, CDR1 SGHRS and CDR2 YFSETQ. DNA for the CDR3: TGCGCCAGCAGCTTGGCAGGGTGGGGCACTGAAGCTTTCTTT. Protein: CASSLAGWGTEAFF.

The V call is TRBV7-8, the J call TRBJ2-7; D may be TRBD1 or TRBD2 (5 bases each). This CDR3 has 15 residues. Per the germline V gene, CDR1 is SGHVS and CDR2 is FQNEAQ. The V end was cut by 1 base, the J end by 3 bases, with 13 bases between. The CDR3 bases are TGTGCCAGCAGCTTAGAGCTGGGGACCTACTACGAGCAGTACTTC. It encodes CASSLELGTYYEQYF.

On this clone itself: The final CDR3 position lacks the conserved phenylalanine or tryptophan, pointing to a likely read error. The gene calls are TRBV27 and TRBJ2-5, with 11 bases matching TRBD2. Per the germline V gene, CDR1 is MNHEY and CDR2 is SMNVEV (reference sequence). The CDR3 has 14 amino acids. The CDR3: CASSWTSGQETQYC. Written as DNA, the CDR3 is TGTGCCAGCAGTTGGACTAGCGGGCAAGAGACGCAGTACTGC.

This clone is categorized as medium-sized. The V call is TRBV6-4, the J call TRBJ2-2; 11 nucleotides match TRBD2. The junction had 0 bases not matched to a gene; V was cut back by 2 bases and J by 4 bases. Germline values: CDR1 MRHNA, CDR2 SNTAGT. The CDR3 covers 15 residues. The CDR3 loop is CASSDTSGSTGELFF. As DNA, the CDR3 is TGTGCCAGCAGTGACACTAGCGGGAGCACCGGGGAGCTGTTTTTT.

The chain uses TRBV18 and TRBJ2-7; a possible D gene is TRBD1 (5 bases). The CDR3 is 16 amino acids. The V end lost 1 base, the J end lost 0 bases, and 13 bases lay between the germline ends. CDR1 is KGHSH and CDR2 is LQKENI in the germline V gene. CDR3 bases: TGTGCCAGCTCACCACAAACAGGACCAAGCTCCTACGAGCAGTACTTC. This translates into CASSPQTGPSSYEQYF.

The chain has TRBV10-3 and TRBJ2-7; 10 positions agree with TRBD2. CDR3 size: 15 residues. CDR1 ENHRY and CDR2 SYGVKD come from the germline V gene. V gave up 2 bases and J gave up 1 base; unmatched junction bases: 2. CDR3 sequence (DNA): TGTGCCATCAGTGAGGTAGCGGGAGGTTCCTACGAGCAGTACTTC. It yields the protein CAISEVAGGSYEQYF.

In its sample, this clone was seen a few times. The V call is TRBV6-1, the J call TRBJ1-1, with 7 bases aligning to TRBD1. CDR1 MNHNS and CDR2 SASEGT come from the germline V gene. CDR3 size: 16 residues. With 1 base clipped from V and 0 bases from J, the junction kept 5 bases outside the gene matches. CDR3 in amino acids: CASSEGGGGLNTEAFF. CDR3 in DNA: TGTGCCAGCAGTGAAGGCGGAGGGGGCCTGAACACTGAAGCTTTCTTT.

J is TRBJ2-2 and V is TRBV30; D call uncertain. The CDR3 spans 14 residues. CDR1 GTSNPN and CDR2 SVGIG come from the germline V gene (reference sequence). The V and J ends lost 1 base and 2 bases respectively, with 8 bases between them. The CDR3 DNA reads TGTGCCTGGAGTGAAAGGACCAACACCGGGGAGCTGTTTTTT. Translating it yields CAWSERTNTGELFF.

The table lists this clone with a count of one. It is likely a read error, because the conserved phenylalanine at the end of the CDR3 is missing. The CDR3 coding sequence is TGTGCCAGCACGTTTGAAACTAGCGGAAGCTCCTACAAGGAGCAGTTCTTA. Translating it yields CASTFETSGSSYKEQFL. The chain recombines TRBV6-5 with TRBJ2-1; 8 bases are shared with TRBD2. There are 17 residues in the CDR3. Germline-derived CDR1 and CDR2 are MNHEY and SVGAGI.

With regard to this clone: The junction departs from the called germline gene at one end, perhaps through a read error. J is TRBJ1-2 and V is TRBV27, with 7 bases aligning to TRBD1. Germline CDR1 MNHEY, CDR2 SMNVEV (reference sequence). This CDR3 region has 17 residues. The CDR3 nucleotides read TGTGACAGCCTGCCTGGACAGGCGCGAAAAGGGCCCTATGGCTACACCTTC. Protein sequence: CDSLPGQARKGPYGYTF.

This chain connects TRBV7-2 to TRBJ2-3; D unclear. Germline values: CDR1 SGHTA, CDR2 FQGNSA. Deletions cut 5 bases from V and 1 base from J, with 10 bases between. The CDR3 covers 14 residues. The CDR3 nucleotides read TGTGCCAGCAGCCTACCCACCCGCACAGATACGCAGTATTTT. It is translated as CASSLPTRTDTQYF.

This clone has only a few counts. The chain joins TRBV15 to TRBJ2-5; unclear D gene. Per germline, CDR1 LNHNV and CDR2 YYDKDF (reference sequence). V was clipped by 4 bases and J by 4 bases, with 10 bases between them. The CDR3 extends over 13 amino acids. This CDR3 reads CATSIYAGETQYF. The CDR3 DNA sequence: TGTGCCACCAGCATTTATGCTGGAGAGACCCAGTACTTC.

Only one count was recorded for this clone. The J gene is TRBJ2-7, the V gene TRBV20-1, with 7 bases matching TRBD2. The CDR3 runs 15 residues. J was trimmed by 4 bases and V by 0 bases; bases with no gene match: 9. In germline, CDR1 is DFQATT, CDR2 SNEGSKA (reference sequence). The CDR3 DNA reads TGCAGTGCTAGAGATGGCGGAGCGGGGCGATACGAGCAGTACTTC. Protein: CSARDGGAGRYEQYF.

This clone has more than one count but fewer than ten. The chain recombines TRBV3-1 with TRBJ1-6; possible D gene TRBD1, 6 bases. The V end lost 3 bases, the J end lost 6 bases, and 21 bases lay between the germline ends. Germline-derived CDR1 and CDR2 are LGHDT and YNNKEL (reference sequence). The CDR3 is made up of 18 amino acids. DNA for the CDR3: TGTGCCAGCAGCCACCGAAGGTGGACAGACTTTGCTAATTCACCCCTCCACTTT. Translated: CASSHRRWTDFANSPLHF.